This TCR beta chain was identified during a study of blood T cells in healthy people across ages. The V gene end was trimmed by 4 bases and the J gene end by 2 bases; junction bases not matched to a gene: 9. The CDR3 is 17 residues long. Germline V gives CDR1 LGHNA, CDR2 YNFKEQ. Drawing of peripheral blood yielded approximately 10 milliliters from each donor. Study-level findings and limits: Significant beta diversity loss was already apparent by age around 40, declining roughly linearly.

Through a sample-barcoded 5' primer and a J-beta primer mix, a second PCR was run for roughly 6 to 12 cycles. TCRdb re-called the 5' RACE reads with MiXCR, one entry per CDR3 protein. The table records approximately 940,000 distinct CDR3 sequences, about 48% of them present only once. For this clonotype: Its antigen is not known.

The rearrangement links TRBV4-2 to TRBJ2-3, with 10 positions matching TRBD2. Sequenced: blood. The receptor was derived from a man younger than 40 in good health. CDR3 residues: CASSPAQAGGTTDTQYF. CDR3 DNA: TGTGCCAGCAGCCCAGCGCAAGCGGGGGGGACCACAGATACGCAGTATTTT.